These 17 T cell receptor beta chains were sequenced from one sample in a study of blood T cells in healthy people across ages. Through a sample-barcoded 5' primer and a J-beta primer mix, a second PCR was run for about 6 to 12 cycles. TCRdb recomputed calls from the 5' RACE reads with MiXCR, one row per CDR3 protein. The profile shows about 1.7 million distinct CDR3 sequences, under 30% of them singletons. The sample taken for sequencing was blood. These TCRs come from a young woman in good health.

Only one count was recorded for this clonotype. Its ends do not fully match the called genes, so a read error is possible. The rearrangement joins TRBV3-1 to TRBJ1-4; 12 bases agree with TRBD1. Germline V gene sequence: CDR1 LGHDT, CDR2 YNNKEL (reference sequence). The CDR3 is made up of 15 amino acids. CDR3 sequence reads: CASSQAGTGGEKRFF. CDR3 in DNA: TGTGCCAGCAGCCAAGCTGGGACAGGGGGCGAAAAACGGTTTTTT.

This chain connects TRBV11-2 to TRBJ2-3; no definite D call. Trimming shortened V by 3 bases and J by 6 bases, and 13 bases separated the two germline ends. The germline V gene encodes CDR1 SGHAT and CDR2 FQNNGV. CDR3 size: 14 residues. CDR3 nucleotides: TGTGCCAGCAGCTTCGACTTGTCCGTCGATACGCAGTATTTT. As protein: CASSFDLSVDTQYF.

V and J are TRBV6-5 and TRBJ2-7; TRBD1 is a possible D gene (5 bases). The CDR3 has 13 residues. Germline CDR1 and CDR2: MNHEY and SVGAGI. The V gene lost 10 bases and the J gene lost 2 bases, with 15 bases spanning the gap. The CDR3 spells CATRMGLTYEQYF. The CDR3, as DNA: TGTGCCACCCGAATGGGGCTAACCTACGAGCAGTACTTC.

This clonotype was recorded a few times. The rearrangement uses TRBV11-2 and TRBJ2-4; 12 bases match TRBD1. The J call may be wrong; the DNA end is better matched by TRBJ2-7. Germline values: CDR1 SGHAT, CDR2 FQNNGV. The CDR3 contains 17 residues. The CDR3 region has the DNA TGTGCCAGCAGCATCTATGGGACAGGGGGCCTCCTCCGCGAGCAGTACTTC. Protein: CASSIYGTGGLLREQYF.

The J gene is TRBJ1-1, the V gene TRBV28, with D possibly being TRBD1 (6 bases). Germline V CDR1 and CDR2: MDHEN, SYDVKM. V was cut by 4 bases and J by 4 bases, with 25 bases left in between. The CDR3 extends over 18 amino acids. CDR3 sequence: CASSSFTGGAAIRTEAFF. CDR3 DNA: TGTGCCAGCAGTTCTTTCACCGGGGGCGCGGCCATCCGCACTGAAGCTTTCTTT.

There are a few counts of this clonotype. The chain combines TRBV6-1 with TRBJ1-2; D might be TRBD1 (6 bases). The CDR3 extends over 14 amino acids. The germline gives CDR1 MNHNS, CDR2 SASEGT. V dropped 2 bases and J dropped 3 bases, with 10 bases sitting between them. CDR3 region: CASSEHSGDYGYTF. CDR3 DNA: TGTGCCAGCAGTGAACATTCAGGGGACTATGGCTACACCTTC.

At least ten counts were recorded for this clonotype. The chain couples TRBV15 to TRBJ2-1; D may match TRBD1 or TRBD2 (5 bases each). Trimming took 2 bases from V and 12 from J, leaving 20 bases between them. The CDR3 extends over 15 amino acids. Germline CDR1 LNHNV, CDR2 YYDKDF (reference sequence). The CDR3 protein is CATSRSTGTSTRQFF. The CDR3 region has the DNA TGTGCCACCAGCAGAAGCACCGGGACCTCAACGAGGCAGTTCTTC. The full variable domain, completed using reference TRBV15 and TRBJ2-1, is DAMVIQNPRYQVTQFGKPVTLSCSQTLNHNVMYWYQQKSSQAPKLLFHYYDKDFNNEADTPDNFQSRRPNTSFCFLDIRSPGLGDTAMYLCATSRSTGTSTRQFFGPGTRLTVL.

The DNA of the CDR3 is TGTGCCAGCAGTTTAGACCGGGGCCCTCATGAGCAGTTCTTC. It encodes CASSLDRGPHEQFF. V gene TRBV28 combines with J gene TRBJ2-1, with D perhaps assigned TRBD1 or TRBD2 (5 bases each). There are 14 residues in the CDR3. Trimming pared 2 bases from V and 8 bases from J, leaving 13 bases between. Germline V gene data show CDR1 as MDHEN and CDR2 as SYDVKM. The variable domain in full, with the rest retrieved from reference TRBV28 and TRBJ2-1, is DVKVTQSSRYLVKRTGEKVFLECVQDMDHENMFWYRQDPGLGLRLIYFSYDVKMKEKGDIPEGYSVSREKKERFSLILESASTNQTSMYLCASSLDRGPHEQFFGPGTRLTVL.

Comment on this clonotype: One base away lies a much larger clone, so this may be a sequencing read error. The V call is TRBV20-1, the J call TRBJ2-5; TRBD1 matches 8 bases. Per germline, CDR1 DFQATT and CDR2 SNEGSKA (reference sequence). The J segment lost 11 bases and the V segment lost 3 bases, leaving 23 bases of the junction unmatched. The CDR3 runs to 17 residues. The chain's CDR3 is CSASSQGAPLGDNEQYF. The CDR3 region has the DNA TGCAGTGCTAGTTCGCAGGGGGCGCCCTTGGGGGACAATGAGCAGTACTTC.

This clonotype was seen a few times. The V and J genes are TRBV3-1 and TRBJ2-5; 10 bases are shared with TRBD1. Germline V gives CDR1 LGHDT, CDR2 YNNKEL (reference sequence). The CDR3 spans 17 residues. V trimming: 0 bases; J trimming: 5 bases; junction bases outside the gene matches: 9. The CDR3 is CASSQDGETGGRETQYF. The CDR3 DNA reads TGTGCCAGCAGCCAAGATGGCGAGACAGGGGGCAGGGAGACCCAGTACTTC.

V usage is TRBV6-5 and J usage is TRBJ1-5, with a possible D match to TRBD1 (5 bases). CDR1 is MNHEY and CDR2 is SVGAGI in the germline V gene. This CDR3 comprises 15 residues. The V gene lost 3 bases and the J gene lost 12 bases, with 21 bases spanning the gap. DNA of the CDR3: TGTGCCAGCAGTTATGCAGGGAATAGCAATCAACTCCAGCATTTT. This sequence encodes CASSYAGNSNQLQHF.

This rearrangement joins TRBV27 to TRBJ2-7; TRBD1 might be the D (6 bases). With 5 bases removed from V and 3 bases from J, the gap between germline ends came to 20 bases. Germline V gives CDR1 MNHEY, CDR2 SMNVEV (reference sequence). The CDR3 sequence is 16 residues long. In DNA form, the CDR3 reads TGTGCCAGCAGTCCGAGTATTGGACAGAAACTCTACGAGCAGTACTTC. Amino acids: CASSPSIGQKLYEQYF.

This clonotype was observed a few times. V is TRBV6-2 or TRBV6-3 and J is TRBJ1-1; no reliable D call. The CDR3 is 14 residues long. The V and J ends lost 2 bases and 1 base respectively, with 8 bases between them. CDR1 and CDR2 (germline): MNHEY, SVGEGT. Here the CDR3 DNA reads TGTGCCAGCAGTTACACCTGGGAGAACACTGAAGCTTTCTTT. Amino acids: CASSYTWENTEAFF.

In its sample, this clonotype was seen once. The chain has TRBV6-2 or TRBV6-3 and TRBJ2-7; 8 nucleotides align to TRBD1. Per germline, CDR1 MNHEY and CDR2 SVGEGT. With 1 base clipped from V and 3 bases from J, the junction kept 11 bases outside the gene matches. The CDR3 covers 17 residues. In DNA, the CDR3 is TGTGCCAGCAGTTACTGGGGCGCCAGGGGGCCGAACTACGAGCAGTACTTC. It yields the protein CASSYWGARGPNYEQYF.

In its sample, this clonotype was seen a few times. The chain uses TRBV6-2 or TRBV6-3 and TRBJ2-5; TRBD2 matches at 10 bases. The CDR3 is made up of 17 amino acids. In germline, CDR1 is MNHEY, CDR2 SVGEGT. V gave up 5 bases and J gave up 3 bases; unmatched junction bases: 12. Written as DNA, the CDR3 is TGTGCCAGCAGTGAAAGAGCGGGGGGGCGTAGGAAAGAGACCCAGTACTTC. It specifies CASSERAGGRRKETQYF.

This sequence joins TRBV4-2 and TRBJ2-6; possible D gene TRBD1, 5 bases. CDR3 length: 16 amino acids. V lost 0 bases to trimming and J lost 1 base, with 7 bases between them. Per the germline V gene, CDR1 is LGHNA and CDR2 is YNFKEQ. CDR3 DNA sequence: TGTGCCAGCAGCCAAGAACCAGGGTCTGGGGCCAACGTCCTGACTTTC. Amino acid sequence: CASSQEPGSGANVLTF.

This rearrangement joins TRBV12-3 or TRBV12-4 to TRBJ2-1, with D perhaps being TRBD1 or TRBD2 (5 bases each). Trimming stripped 6 bases from V and 5 bases from J, with 11 bases between. CDR3 length: 13 residues. The CDR3 DNA reads TGTGCCAGCAGGGGGGACGGCGACAATGAGCAGTTCTTC. Translation: CASRGDGDNEQFF.